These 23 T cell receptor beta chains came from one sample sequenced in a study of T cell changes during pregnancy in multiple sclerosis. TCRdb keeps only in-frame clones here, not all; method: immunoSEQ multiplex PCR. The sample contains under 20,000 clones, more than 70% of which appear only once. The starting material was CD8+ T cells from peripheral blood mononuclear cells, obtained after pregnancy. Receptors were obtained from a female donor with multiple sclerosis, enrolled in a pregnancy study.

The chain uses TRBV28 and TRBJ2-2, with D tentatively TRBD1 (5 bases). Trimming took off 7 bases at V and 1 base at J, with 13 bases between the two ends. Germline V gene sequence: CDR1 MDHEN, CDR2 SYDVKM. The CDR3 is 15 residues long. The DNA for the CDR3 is TGTGCCAGCATGGAGCCAGGGATGAACACCGGGGAGCTGTTTTTT. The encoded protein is CASMEPGMNTGELFF.

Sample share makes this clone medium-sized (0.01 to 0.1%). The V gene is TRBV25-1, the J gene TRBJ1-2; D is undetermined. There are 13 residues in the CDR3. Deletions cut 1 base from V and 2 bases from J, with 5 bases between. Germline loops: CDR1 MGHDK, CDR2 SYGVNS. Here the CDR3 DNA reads TGTGCCAGCAGTGAATCGGAGAACTATGGCTACACCTTC. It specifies CASSESENYGYTF.

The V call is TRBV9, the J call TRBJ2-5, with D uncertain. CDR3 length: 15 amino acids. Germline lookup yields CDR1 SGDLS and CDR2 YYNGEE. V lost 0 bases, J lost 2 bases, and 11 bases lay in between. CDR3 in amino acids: CASSVAGALQETQYF. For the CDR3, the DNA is TGTGCCAGCAGCGTAGCCGGAGCTTTGCAAGAGACCCAGTACTTC.

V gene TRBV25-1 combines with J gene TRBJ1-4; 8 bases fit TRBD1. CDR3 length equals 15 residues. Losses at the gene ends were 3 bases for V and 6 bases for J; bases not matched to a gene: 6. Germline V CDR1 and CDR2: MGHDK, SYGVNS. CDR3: CASSDFQGADEKLFF. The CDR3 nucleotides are TGTGCCAGCAGTGATTTCCAGGGGGCGGATGAAAAACTGTTTTTT.

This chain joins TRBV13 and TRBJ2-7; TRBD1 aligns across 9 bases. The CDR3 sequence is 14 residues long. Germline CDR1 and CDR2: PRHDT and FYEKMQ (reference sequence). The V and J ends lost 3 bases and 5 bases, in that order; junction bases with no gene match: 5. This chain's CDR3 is CASSLNRGLDEQYF. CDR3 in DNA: TGTGCCAGCAGCTTGAACAGGGGGCTGGACGAGCAGTACTTC.

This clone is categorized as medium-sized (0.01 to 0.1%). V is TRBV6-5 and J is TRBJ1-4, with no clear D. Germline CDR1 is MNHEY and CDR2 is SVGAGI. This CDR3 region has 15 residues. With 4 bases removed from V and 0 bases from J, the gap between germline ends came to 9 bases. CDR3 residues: CASSFDGATNEKLFF. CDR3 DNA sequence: TGTGCCAGCAGTTTCGACGGAGCAACTAATGAAAAACTGTTTTTT.

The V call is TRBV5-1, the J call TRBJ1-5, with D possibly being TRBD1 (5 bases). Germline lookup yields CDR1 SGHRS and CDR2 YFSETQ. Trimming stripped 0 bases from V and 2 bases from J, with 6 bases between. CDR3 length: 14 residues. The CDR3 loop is CASSLEGGNQPQHF. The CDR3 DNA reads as TGCGCCAGCAGCTTGGAAGGGGGCAATCAGCCCCAGCATTTT.

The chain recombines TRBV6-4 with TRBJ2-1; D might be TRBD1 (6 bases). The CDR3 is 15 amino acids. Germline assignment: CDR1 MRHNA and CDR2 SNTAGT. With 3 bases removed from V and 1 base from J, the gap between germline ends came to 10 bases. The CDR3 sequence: CASSEGGESYNEQFF. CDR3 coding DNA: TGTGCCAGCAGTGAAGGGGGAGAGTCCTACAATGAGCAGTTCTTC.

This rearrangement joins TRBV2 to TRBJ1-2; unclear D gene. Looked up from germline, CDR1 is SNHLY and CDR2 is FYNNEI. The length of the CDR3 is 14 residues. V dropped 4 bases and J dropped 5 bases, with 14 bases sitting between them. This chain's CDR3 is CASSGVWAAYGYTF. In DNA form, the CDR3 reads TGTGCCAGCAGTGGGGTTTGGGCAGCTTATGGCTACACCTTC.

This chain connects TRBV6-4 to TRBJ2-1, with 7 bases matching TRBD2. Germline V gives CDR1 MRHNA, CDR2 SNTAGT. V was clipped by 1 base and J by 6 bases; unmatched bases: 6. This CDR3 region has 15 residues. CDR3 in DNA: TGTGCCAGCAGTGACTTTGCGGGAGCGGTCAATGAGCAGTTCTTC. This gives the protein CASSDFAGAVNEQFF.

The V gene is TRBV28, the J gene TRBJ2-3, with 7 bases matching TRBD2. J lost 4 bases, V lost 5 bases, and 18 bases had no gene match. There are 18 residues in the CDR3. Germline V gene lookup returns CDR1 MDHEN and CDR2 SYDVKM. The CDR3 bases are TGTGCCAGCAGTGGGGCTAGCGGCTCCCGACTCGGGGCAGATACGCAGTATTTT. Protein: CASSGASGSRLGADTQYF.

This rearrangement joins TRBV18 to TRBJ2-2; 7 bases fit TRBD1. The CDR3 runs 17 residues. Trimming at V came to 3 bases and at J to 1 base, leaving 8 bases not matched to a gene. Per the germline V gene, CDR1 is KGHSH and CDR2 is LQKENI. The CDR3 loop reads CASSPPTAGGNTGELFF. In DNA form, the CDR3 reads TGTGCCAGCTCACCCCCGACAGCAGGGGGGAACACCGGGGAGCTGTTTTTT.

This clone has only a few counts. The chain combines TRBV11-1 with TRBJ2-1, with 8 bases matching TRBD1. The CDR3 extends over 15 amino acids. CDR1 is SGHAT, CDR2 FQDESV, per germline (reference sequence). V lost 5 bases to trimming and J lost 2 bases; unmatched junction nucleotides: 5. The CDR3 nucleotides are TGTGCCAGCAGCGTCGGGGGACAGGCCTACAATGAGCAGTTCTTC. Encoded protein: CASSVGGQAYNEQFF. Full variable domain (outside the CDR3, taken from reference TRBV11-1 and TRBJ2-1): EAEVAQSPRYKITEKSQAVAFWCDPISGHATLYWYRQILGQGPELLVQFQDESVVDDSQLPKDRFSAERLKGVDSTLKIQPAELGDSAMYLCASSVGGQAYNEQFFGPGTRLTVL.

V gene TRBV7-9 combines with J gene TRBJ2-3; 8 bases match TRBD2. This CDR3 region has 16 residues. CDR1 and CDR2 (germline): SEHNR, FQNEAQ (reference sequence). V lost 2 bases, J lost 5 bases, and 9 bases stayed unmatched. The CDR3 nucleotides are TGTGCCAGCAGCTTATTGGGAGCGGGGGCCGGAGATACGCAGTATTTT. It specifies CASSLLGAGAGDTQYF.

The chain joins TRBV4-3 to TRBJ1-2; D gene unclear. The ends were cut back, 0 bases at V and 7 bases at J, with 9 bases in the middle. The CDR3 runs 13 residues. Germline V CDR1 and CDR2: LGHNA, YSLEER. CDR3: CASSQDTLTGYTF. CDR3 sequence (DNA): TGCGCCAGCAGCCAAGATACCCTAACTGGCTACACCTTC.

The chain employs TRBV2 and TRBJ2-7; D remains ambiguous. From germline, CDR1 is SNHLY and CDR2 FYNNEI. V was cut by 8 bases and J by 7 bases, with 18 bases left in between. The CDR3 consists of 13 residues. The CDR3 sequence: CASDPSGSREQYF. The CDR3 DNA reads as TGTGCCAGCGATCCATCGGGTTCGAGGGAGCAGTACTTC.

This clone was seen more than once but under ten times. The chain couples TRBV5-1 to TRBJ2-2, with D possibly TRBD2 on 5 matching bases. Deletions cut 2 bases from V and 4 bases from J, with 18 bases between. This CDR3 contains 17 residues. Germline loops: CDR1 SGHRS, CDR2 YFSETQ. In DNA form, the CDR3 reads TGCGCCAGCAGCTTAGGAGTGGTTGCGGCGGGCACCGGGGAGCTGTTTTTT. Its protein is CASSLGVVAAGTGELFF.

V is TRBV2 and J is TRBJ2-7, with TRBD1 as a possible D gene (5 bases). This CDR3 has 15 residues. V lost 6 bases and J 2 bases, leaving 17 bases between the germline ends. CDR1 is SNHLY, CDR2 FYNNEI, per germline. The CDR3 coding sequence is TGTGCCAGCAGCCTTTCCCGAGACAGCCCCTACGAGCAGTACTTC. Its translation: CASSLSRDSPYEQYF.

Written as DNA, the CDR3 is TGTGCCAGCAGTTTATATCTGTTCGGCGGGGCGAGCACAGATACGCAGTATTTT. It is translated as CASSLYLFGGASTDTQYF. The chain has TRBV27 and TRBJ2-3; the D gene is possibly TRBD2 (6 bases). CDR1 is MNHEY, CDR2 SMNVEV, per germline (reference sequence). The CDR3 totals 18 residues. The V end was cut by 1 base, the J end by 0 bases, with 17 bases between.

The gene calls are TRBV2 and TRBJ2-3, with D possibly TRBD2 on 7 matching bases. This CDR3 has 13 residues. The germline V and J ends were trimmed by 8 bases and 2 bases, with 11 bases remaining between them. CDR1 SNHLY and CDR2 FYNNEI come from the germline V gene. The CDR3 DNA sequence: TGTGCCAGCGGGGGGGCAGACACAGATACGCAGTATTTT. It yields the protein CASGGADTDTQYF.

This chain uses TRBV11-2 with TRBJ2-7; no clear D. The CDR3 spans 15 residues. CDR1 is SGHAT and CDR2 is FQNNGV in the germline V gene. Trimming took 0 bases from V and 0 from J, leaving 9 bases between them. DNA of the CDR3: TGTGCCAGCAGCTTAGATGGCAGGAACTCCTACGAGCAGTACTTC. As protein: CASSLDGRNSYEQYF.

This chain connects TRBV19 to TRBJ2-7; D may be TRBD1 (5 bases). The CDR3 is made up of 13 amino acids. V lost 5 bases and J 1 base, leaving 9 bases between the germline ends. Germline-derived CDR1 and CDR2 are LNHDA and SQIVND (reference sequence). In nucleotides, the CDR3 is TGTGCCAGTAGTGCAGGGCAGTCCTACGAGCAGTACTTC. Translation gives CASSAGQSYEQYF.

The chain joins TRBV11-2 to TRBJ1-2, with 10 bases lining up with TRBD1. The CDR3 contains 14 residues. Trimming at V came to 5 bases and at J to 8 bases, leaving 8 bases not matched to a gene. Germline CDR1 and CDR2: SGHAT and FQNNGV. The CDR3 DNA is TGTGCCAGCAGCCCCCCTGGGACAGGGGACGGCTACACCTTC. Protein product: CASSPPGTGDGYTF.